This record concerns one T cell receptor (beta chain) sequence. Its recognized antigen is unknown. Within one base of it there is no much larger clone, and no base qualities were kept. Using a constant-region primer and ProtoScript II reverse transcriptase, TCRbeta-specific cDNA was reverse-transcribed from about 540 ng total RNA. TCRbeta libraries were built with three nested multiplex PCR rounds, a slightly modified ARM-PCR procedure. The first two PCR rounds used multiplex TRBV1-TRBV30 forward primers with a Cbeta reverse primer, each for approximately 10 cycles. A final 25-cycle PCR with Deep VentR polymerase added sample barcodes and Illumina adapters. Before sequencing, amplicons of 200-500 bp were gel-purified using a QIAquick gel extraction kit. The TCRbeta amplicons were sequenced with 250-bp paired-end reads on an Illumina HiSeq 2500. As for how the authors treated the data: Reads were quality-trimmed with Trimmomatic v0.33, and paired reads were merged with FLASH v1.2.11 to recover full CDR3 sequences. V, D and J germline segments were assigned to the rearranged TCRbeta sequences using MiGEC v1.2.1b. Clonotype statistics, along with Shannon-Wiener diversity indices, were calculated using VDJtools v1.0.0. Except for diversity analysis, only the 250 most abundant clonotypes of each sample were used in subsequent analyses to reduce sampling bias. TCRdb applied fastp at Q25 and MiXCR to the public reads, then kept only in-frame beta chains. Identical CDR3 proteins give one entry, which carries the most common genes and DNA. The V and J calls, along with clone size, are taken from TCRdb and not from the paper's own processing. The sample table records 85,000 to 100,000 distinct CDR3 sequences; about 70% of these occur just once. Roughly 27% of the sample goes to the ten largest clones.

The CDR3 runs 13 residues from the cysteine to the phenylalanine. Kept here is only the CDR3 DNA, which spans 39 bases and is read in frame from base 1. The junction carries 10 bases between V and J, which are trimmed by 9 bases and 2 bases respectively. CDR1 and CDR2, looked up from the germline V gene, are MNHNS and SASEGT. The sample is drawn from a study of tumor-infiltrating lymphocytes in primary liver carcinoma (dated 2017 in TCRdb). For context, the study as a whole: Of the five patients, three men and two women aged 30 to 69 years, four had hepatocellular carcinoma and one had combined HCC and intrahepatic cholangiocarcinoma. The tumors of the five patients were staged as T1-T3 N0M0, with maximum diameters ranging from roughly 4.2 to 10 cm. Each sample produced roughly 3.65 to 8 million productive TCRbeta reads, and read depth showed no significant difference between tissue types. For each liver tumor, the study sampled five regions along with adjacent normal tissue and blood, and applied TCRbeta repertoire sequencing, expression microarrays and whole-exome sequencing. A total of 35 or so specimens from 5 patients went through TCRbeta repertoire sequencing, namely 25 tumor regions, 5 adjacent noncancerous liver tissues and 5 peripheral blood samples. Repertoires from technical replicates were highly reproducible, with mean shared-clone rates approximately 0.9 and correlation coefficients above 0.98. General conclusions and limits of the study: Because only the TCR beta chain was sequenced and unpaired alpha chains were not captured, true repertoire diversity is likely underestimated. Repertoire overlap was higher between tumor regions (mean roughly 35%) than tumor-adjacent (approximately 17%) or tumor-blood (14%) pairs, consistent with antigen-driven expansion. Bulk unsorted samples precluded comparing CD4+ and CD8+ T cell repertoires. The study included only five patients, and the authors note findings should be validated in a larger study. A significantly larger repertoire fraction was made up by the top 250 clones in tumors than in blood (p = 0.039).

Total RNA and DNA were co-extracted without cell sorting from 20-30 mg of bulk tissue using the AllPrep DNA/RNA mini kit. Four or five patients with histopathologically diagnosed primary liver carcinoma underwent surgical resection in China between late 2015 and March 2016. Patients had chronic HBV infection and were treatment-naive at sampling. Fresh tumor and adjacent tissue pieces were bisected, with one half stored in RNAlater at -80 degrees C and the other half sent for histology. The rearrangement joined TRBV6-1 to TRBJ2-2, with no confident D gene call. The specimen sequenced was tumor-adjacent normal liver tissue. The clonotype was recovered from a man in his forties with primary liver carcinoma and hepatitis B virus infection. The nucleotide sequence reads as follows: TGTGCCAGTACCCATAGTAACACCGGGGAGCTGTTTTTT. It codes for CASTHSNTGELFF.